This is a list of T cell receptor beta chains from one sample in a study of cytomegalovirus exposure and HLA in healthy donors. TCRdb's table, derived via immunoSEQ multiplex PCR, lists solely in-frame clones and lacks some. The sample gives about 180,000 clones, less than 80% of which show up once; around 1.5% is in the top ten. Sequencing was carried out using PBMCs. These receptors were collected from a man between 18 and 35 years old in good health and CMV-seronegative. Each CDR3 is given without its conserved first and last residue. Each record gives: clone size, CDR3 length, V gene, CDR3 protein. Only some rows state a clone size, as once, few, many or a class for expanded clones.

>.|12|TRBV5-6
ASSLVAGNYGCT
>.|14|TRBV7-9
ASSQKPGHTSLEQY
>.|12|TRBV7-6
ASALSGQTYEQY
>.|9|TRBV10-3
AISAMTEAF
>.|12|TRBV28
ASSEPGQGTEAF
>few|9|TRBV12-5
ASGSPGKAF
>few|11|TRBV10-2
ASSETGTLEQY
>.|13|TRBV11-2
ASSLLQGGTEKLF
>.|11|TRBV10-3
AISRGSGNTIY
>.|11|TRBV5-1
ASRGGTTGELF
>.|15|TRBV7-2
ASSLAPRGGDRETQY